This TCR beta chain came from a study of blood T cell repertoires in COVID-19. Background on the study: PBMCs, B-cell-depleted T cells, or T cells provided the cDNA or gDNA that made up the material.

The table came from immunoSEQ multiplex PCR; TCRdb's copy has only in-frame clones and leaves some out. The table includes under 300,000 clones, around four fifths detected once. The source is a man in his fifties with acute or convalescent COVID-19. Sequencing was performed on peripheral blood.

The CDR3 is CASSRSQGIGNEQFF. The CDR3 nucleotides are TGTGCCAGCAGTCGAAGTCAGGGAATTGGTAATGAGCAGTTCTTC. The genes are TRBV6-5 and TRBJ2-1, with D possibly being TRBD1 (5 bases). The CDR3 is 15 amino acids. V lost 5 bases to trimming and J lost 7 bases, with 18 bases between them. The germline V gene encodes CDR1 MNHEY and CDR2 SVGAGI.